Included here is one T cell receptor beta chain sequence, with context. The data were produced by immunoSEQ multiplex PCR, yet TCRdb's version contains in-frame clones alone and is incomplete. There are fewer than 300,000 clones in the sample; 75% to 95% occur only once, and 0.9% to 1.2% lies in the top ten. The source of the sample is a study of blood T cell repertoires in COVID-19. Background on the study: Sites across the United States, Italy and Spain contributed samples from acute and convalescent COVID-19.

This TCR came from a young woman who had recovered from COVID-19. Specimen: PBMCs or T cells enriched from blood (not recorded which).

The CDR3 DNA follows: TGTGCCAGCAGCCCCGGACAGGGGAGCTACGAGCAGTACTTC. It codes for CASSPGQGSYEQYF. This rearrangement joins TRBV4-2 to TRBJ2-7; 9 positions match TRBD1. CDR3 length equals 14 residues. Germline values: CDR1 LGHNA, CDR2 YNFKEQ. Germline trimming cut 4 bases from V and 3 bases from J; bases unmatched to any gene: 4.